This T cell receptor beta chain comes out of a study of blood T cell repertoires in COVID-19. Study overall: PBMCs, B-cell-depleted T cells, or T cells were the source of the cDNA or gDNA that made up the material.

In the authors' methods: Estimated nucleated cell counts came from reference gene primer amplification. Here immunoSEQ multiplex PCR was the method, and the copy in TCRdb shows in-frame clones only, minus some. Clone size and the V and J calls come from that table; the DNA yielded D and trimming. The data show approximately 400,000 clones, more than 80% seen once. The CDR3 has 14 residues. Germline V CDR1 and CDR2: MNHEY, SVGAGI. V was cut by 6 bases and J by 5 bases, with 13 bases left in between. Material: peripheral blood. The TCR sequence derives from a man aged 40-55 years with acute or convalescent COVID-19. The gene calls are TRBV6-5 and TRBJ1-4; tentatively, D is TRBD1 (6 bases). The CDR3 reads CASREDRGNEKLFF. The CDR3 DNA follows: TGTGCCAGCAGAGAGGACAGAGGAAATGAAAAACTGTTTTTT.